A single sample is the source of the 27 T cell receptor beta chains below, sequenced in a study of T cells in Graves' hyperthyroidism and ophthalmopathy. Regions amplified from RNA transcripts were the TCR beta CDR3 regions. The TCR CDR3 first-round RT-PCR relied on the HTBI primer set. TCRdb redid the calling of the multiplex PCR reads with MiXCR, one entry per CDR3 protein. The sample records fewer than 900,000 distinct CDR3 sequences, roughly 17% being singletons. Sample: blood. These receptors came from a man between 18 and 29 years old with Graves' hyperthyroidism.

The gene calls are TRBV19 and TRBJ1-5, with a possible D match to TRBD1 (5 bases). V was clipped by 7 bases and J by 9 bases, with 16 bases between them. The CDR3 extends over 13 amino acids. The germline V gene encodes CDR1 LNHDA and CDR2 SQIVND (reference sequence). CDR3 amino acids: CASTPSGTAPQHF. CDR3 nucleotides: TGTGCCAGTACCCCCTCCGGGACGGCGCCCCAGCATTTT. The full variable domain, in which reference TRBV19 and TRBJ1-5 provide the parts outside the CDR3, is DGGITQSPKYLFRKEGQNVTLSCEQNLNHDAMYWYRQDPGQGLRLIYYSQIVNDFQKGDIAEGYSVSREKKESFPLTVTSAQKNPTAFYLCASTPSGTAPQHFGDGTRLSIL.

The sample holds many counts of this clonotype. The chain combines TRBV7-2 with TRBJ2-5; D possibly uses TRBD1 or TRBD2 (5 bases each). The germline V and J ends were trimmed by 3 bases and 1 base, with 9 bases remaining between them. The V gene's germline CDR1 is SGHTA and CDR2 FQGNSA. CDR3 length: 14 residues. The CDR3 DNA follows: TGTGCCAGCAGCTTCTGGGGGAGCCAAGAGACCCAGTACTTC. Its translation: CASSFWGSQETQYF.

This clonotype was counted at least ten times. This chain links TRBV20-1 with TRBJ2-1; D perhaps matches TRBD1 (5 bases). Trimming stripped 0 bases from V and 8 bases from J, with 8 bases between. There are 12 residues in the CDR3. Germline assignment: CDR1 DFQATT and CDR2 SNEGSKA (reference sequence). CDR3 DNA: TGCAGTGCTAGAGAATGGGGCGATGAGCAGTTCTTC. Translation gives CSAREWGDEQFF.

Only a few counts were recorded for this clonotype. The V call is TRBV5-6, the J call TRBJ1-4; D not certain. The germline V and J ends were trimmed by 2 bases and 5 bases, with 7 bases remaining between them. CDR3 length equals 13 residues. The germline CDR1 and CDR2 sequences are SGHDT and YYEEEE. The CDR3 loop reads CASSFNRNEKLFF. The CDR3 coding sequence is TGTGCCAGCAGCTTCAACCGAAATGAAAAACTGTTTTTT.

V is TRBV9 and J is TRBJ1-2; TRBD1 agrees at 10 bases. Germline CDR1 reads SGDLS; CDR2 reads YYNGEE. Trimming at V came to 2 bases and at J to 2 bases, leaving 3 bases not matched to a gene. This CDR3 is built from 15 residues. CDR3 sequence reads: CASSVDRGPNYGYTF. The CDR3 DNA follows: TGTGCCAGCAGCGTTGACAGGGGGCCGAACTATGGCTACACCTTC. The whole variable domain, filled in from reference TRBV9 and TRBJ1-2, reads DSGVTQTPKHLITATGQRVTLRCSPRSGDLSVYWYQQSLDQGLQFLIQYYNGEERAKGNILERFSAQQFPDLHSELNLSSLELGDSALYFCASSVDRGPNYGYTFGSGTRLTVV.

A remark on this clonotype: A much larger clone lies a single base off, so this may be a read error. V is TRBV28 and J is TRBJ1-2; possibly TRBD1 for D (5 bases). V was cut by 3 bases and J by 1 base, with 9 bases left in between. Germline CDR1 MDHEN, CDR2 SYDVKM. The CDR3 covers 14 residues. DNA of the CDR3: TGTGCCAGCAGTTTCGGGGGGGTTAACTATGGCTACACCTTC. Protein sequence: CASSFGGVNYGYTF.

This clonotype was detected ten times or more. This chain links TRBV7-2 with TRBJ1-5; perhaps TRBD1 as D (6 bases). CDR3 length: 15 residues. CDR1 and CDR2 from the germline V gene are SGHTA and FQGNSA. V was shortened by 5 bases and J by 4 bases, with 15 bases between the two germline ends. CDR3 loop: CASSRGTPSNQPQHF. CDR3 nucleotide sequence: TGTGCCAGCAGCCGTGGGACACCGTCAAATCAGCCCCAGCATTTT.

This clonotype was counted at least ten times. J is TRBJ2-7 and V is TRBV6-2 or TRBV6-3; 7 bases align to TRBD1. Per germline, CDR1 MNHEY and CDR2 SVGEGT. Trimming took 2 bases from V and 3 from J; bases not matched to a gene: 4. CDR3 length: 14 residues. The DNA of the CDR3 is TGTGCCAGCAGTTACACGGGACAGAACTACGAGCAGTACTTC. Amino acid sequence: CASSYTGQNYEQYF.

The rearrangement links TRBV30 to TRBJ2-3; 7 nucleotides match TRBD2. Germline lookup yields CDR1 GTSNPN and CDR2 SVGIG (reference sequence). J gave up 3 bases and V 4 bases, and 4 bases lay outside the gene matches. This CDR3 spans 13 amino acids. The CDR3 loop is CAWITAGTDTQYF. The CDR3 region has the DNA TGTGCCTGGATAACAGCGGGAACAGATACGCAGTATTTT.

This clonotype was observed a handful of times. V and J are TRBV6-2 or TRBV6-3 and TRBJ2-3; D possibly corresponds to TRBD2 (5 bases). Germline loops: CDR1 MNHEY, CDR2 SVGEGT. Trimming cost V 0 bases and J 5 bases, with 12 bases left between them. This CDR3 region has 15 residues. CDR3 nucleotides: TGTGCCAGCAGTTACTCGAAGAGGGCCCAAGATACGCAGTATTTT. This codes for CASSYSKRAQDTQYF.

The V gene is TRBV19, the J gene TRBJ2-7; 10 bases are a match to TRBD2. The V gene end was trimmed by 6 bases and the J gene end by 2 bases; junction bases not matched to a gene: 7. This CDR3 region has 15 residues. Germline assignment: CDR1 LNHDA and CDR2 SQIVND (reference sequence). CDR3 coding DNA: TGTGCCAGTAGCCGAGGACTAGCGGTAACCTACGAGCAGTACTTC. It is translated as CASSRGLAVTYEQYF.

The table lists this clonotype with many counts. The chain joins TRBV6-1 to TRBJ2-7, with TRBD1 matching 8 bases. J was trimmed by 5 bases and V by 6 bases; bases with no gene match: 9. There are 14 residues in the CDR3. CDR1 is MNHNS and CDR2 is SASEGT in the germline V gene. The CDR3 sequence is CASSVRTGTNEQYF. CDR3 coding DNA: TGTGCCAGCAGCGTAAGGACAGGGACCAACGAGCAGTACTTC.

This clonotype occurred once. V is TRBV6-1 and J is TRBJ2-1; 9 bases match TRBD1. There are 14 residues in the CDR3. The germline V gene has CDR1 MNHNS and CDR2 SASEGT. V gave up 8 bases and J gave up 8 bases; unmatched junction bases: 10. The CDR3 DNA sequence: TGTGCCAGCCTGATGGGACAGGGAAACCATGAGCAGTTCTTC. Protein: CASLMGQGNHEQFF.

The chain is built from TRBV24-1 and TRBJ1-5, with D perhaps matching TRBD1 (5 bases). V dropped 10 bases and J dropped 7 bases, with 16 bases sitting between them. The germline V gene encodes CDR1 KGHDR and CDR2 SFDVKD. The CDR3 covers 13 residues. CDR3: CATHRPGIQPQHF. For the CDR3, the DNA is TGTGCCACTCATAGACCAGGGATCCAGCCCCAGCATTTT.

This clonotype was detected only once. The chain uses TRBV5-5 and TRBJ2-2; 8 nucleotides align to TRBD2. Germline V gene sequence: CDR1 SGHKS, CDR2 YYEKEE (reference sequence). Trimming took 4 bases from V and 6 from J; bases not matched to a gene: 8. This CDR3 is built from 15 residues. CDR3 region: CASSRGTSSSGELFF. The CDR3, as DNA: TGTGCCAGCAGCCGGGGGACTAGTAGCTCCGGGGAGCTGTTTTTT.

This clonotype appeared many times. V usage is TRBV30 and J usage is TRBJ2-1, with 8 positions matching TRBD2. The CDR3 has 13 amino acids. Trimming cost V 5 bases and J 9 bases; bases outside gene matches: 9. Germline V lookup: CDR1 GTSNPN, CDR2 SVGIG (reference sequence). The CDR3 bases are TGTGCCTGGCGTAGCGGGGTGGAGAGTGAGCAGTTCTTC. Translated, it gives CAWRSGVESEQFF.

The CDR3 coding sequence is TGTGCCAGCAGTTTAGGACTAGCGGGAGGCACCCGAGGGCAGTACTTC. This translates into CASSLGLAGGTRGQYF. This rearrangement joins TRBV6-2 or TRBV6-3 to TRBJ2-7; 14 bases line up with TRBD2. The germline CDR1 and CDR2 sequences are MNHEY and SVGEGT. The V and J ends lost 4 bases and 9 bases, in that order; junction bases with no gene match: 11. CDR3 length: 16 residues.

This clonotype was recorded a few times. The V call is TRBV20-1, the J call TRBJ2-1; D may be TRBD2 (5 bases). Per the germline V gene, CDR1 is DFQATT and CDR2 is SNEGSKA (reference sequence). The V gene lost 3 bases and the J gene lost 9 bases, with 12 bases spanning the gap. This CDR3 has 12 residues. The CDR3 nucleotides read TGCAGTGCTAGGCTCGGAGGAGGTGAGCAGTTCTTC. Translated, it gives CSARLGGGEQFF.

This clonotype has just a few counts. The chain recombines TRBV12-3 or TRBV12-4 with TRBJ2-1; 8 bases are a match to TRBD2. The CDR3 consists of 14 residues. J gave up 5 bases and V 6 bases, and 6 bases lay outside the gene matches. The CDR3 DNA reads TGTGCCAGCAGACCGAGCGGGAGCGACAATGAGCAGTTCTTC. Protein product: CASRPSGSDNEQFF.

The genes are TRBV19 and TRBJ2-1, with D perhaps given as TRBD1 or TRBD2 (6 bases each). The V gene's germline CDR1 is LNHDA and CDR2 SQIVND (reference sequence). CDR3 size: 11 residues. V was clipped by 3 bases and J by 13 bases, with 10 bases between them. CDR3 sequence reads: CASSIRGGQFF. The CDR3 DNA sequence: TGTGCCAGTAGTATCAGGGGAGGCCAGTTCTTC.

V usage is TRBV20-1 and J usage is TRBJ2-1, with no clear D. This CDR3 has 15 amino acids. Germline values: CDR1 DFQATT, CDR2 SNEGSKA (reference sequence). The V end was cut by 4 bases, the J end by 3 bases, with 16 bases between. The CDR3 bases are TGCAGTGCTAACCCCACCAGCGTTTACTACAATGAGCAGTTCTTC. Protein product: CSANPTSVYYNEQFF.

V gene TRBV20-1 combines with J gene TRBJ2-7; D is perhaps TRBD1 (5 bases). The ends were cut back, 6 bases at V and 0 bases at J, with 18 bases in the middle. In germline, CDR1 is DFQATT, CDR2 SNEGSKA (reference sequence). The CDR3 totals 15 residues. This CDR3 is CSAGSQGRGSYEQYF. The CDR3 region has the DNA TGCAGTGCGGGAAGTCAGGGAAGAGGCTCCTACGAGCAGTACTTC.

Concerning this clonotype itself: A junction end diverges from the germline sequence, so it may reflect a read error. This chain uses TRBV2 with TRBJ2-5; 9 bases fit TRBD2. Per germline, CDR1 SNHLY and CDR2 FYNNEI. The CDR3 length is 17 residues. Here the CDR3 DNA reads TGTGCCAGCAGTGTTTTGGGTAGCGGGAGTAGGGACGAGACCCGGTACTTC. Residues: CASSVLGSGSRDETRYF. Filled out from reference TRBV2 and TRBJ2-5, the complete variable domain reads EPEVTQTPSHQVTQMGQEVILRCVPISNHLYFYWYRQILGQKVEFLVSFYNNEISEKSEIFDDQFSVERPDGSNFTLKIRSTKLEDSAMYFCASSVLGSGSRDETRYFGPGTRLLVL.

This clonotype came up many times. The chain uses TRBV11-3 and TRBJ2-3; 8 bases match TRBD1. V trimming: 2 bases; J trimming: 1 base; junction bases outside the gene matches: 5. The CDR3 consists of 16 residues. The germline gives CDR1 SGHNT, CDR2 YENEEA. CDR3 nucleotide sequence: TGTGCCAGCAGCTTAACAGGGGACAGGCGCACAGATACGCAGTATTTT. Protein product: CASSLTGDRRTDTQYF.

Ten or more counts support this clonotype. CDR3 in DNA: TGCAGTGCTAGAGCTCCACAGGGAATAAGAGCTTTCTTT. Its translation is CSARAPQGIRAFF. The chain links TRBV20-1 to TRBJ1-1, with D possibly TRBD1 on 6 matching bases. There are 13 residues in the CDR3. Germline V CDR1 and CDR2: DFQATT, SNEGSKA (reference sequence). V was trimmed by 1 base and J by 10 bases, leaving 16 bases between them.

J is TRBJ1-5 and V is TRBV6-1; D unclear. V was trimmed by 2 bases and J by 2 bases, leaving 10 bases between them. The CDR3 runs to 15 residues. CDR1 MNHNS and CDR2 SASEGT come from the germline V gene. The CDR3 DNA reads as TGTGCCAGCAGTGAACGGCGGCAGCGCAATCAGCCCCAGCATTTT. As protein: CASSERRQRNQPQHF.

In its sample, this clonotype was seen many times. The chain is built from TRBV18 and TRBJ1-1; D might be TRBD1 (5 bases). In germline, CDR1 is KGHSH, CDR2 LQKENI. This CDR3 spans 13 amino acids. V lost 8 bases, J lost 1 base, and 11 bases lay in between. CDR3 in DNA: TGTGCCAGCCGGCGACAGCAGAACACTGAAGCTTTCTTT. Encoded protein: CASRRQQNTEAFF.